This T cell receptor (beta chain) comes out of a study of metastatic and nonmetastatic thyroid tumors (dated by TCRdb to about 2020). For context, the study as a whole: Repertoires from peripheral blood and from tumor or nodule tissue samples of malignant and benign thyroid patients were compared. Results the study describes overall, beyond this receptor: TCR beta diversity was reported as significantly higher in malignant tumors than in benign nodules, in both blood and tumor samples.

By its share of the sample, this clone is medium-sized (0.01 to 0.1%). Its antigen is not yet known. One base away there is no much larger clone; base qualities are not given. None of the patients had been given any treatment before thyroid surgery. The study retrospectively analysed patient clinical samples collected from the early 2010s to the late 2010s using T-cell receptor beta sequencing. The method behind the library was PCR. Sequencing was performed on an Illumina HiSeq 4000. High-throughput sequencing was used to profile the CDR3 region of the TCR beta-chain in every patient. The authors' analysis ran thus. Drawing on CDR3 differences between clinicopathological groups, the researchers built a classifier meant to tell apart patients with distant-metastatic papillary thyroid cancer. The Shannon index was used to assess repertoire diversity, and the Morisita-Horn index was used to assess tumor-blood repertoire similarity. The raw public reads went through TCRdb reprocessing: fastp at Q25, MiXCR clone calling, in-frame beta chains kept. TCRdb, not the original authors, processed these V and J calls. The sample yields approximately 26,000 clones; around a quarter were counted once. The top ten hold 6% of the sample.

As encoded in the germline V gene (reference sequence), CDR1 is LNHDA while CDR2 is SQIVND. V is shortened by 5 bases, J by 0 bases, and the region joining them spans 11 bases. The CDR3 holds 15 amino acids from the cysteine to the phenylalanine. The kept DNA is CDR3 alone, 45 bases in frame from the first base. The chain was built from TRBV19 and TRBJ1-5; 6 matching bases give a weak D call of TRBD1. The sequenced sample consisted of blood. The receptor was derived from a female donor with papillary thyroid cancer or a benign thyroid nodule (not recorded which). Some clones in this sample may be carry-over from other donors' samples. The nucleotide sequence reads as follows: TGTGCCAGTAGTCTCTCGGGACATAGCAATCAGCCCCAGCATTTT. Its translation is CASSLSGHSNQPQHF.